This TCR beta chain is from a study of cytomegalovirus exposure and HLA in healthy donors. Clones were read by immunoSEQ multiplex PCR, and TCRdb kept only the in-frame ones, dropping some. The sample has some 73,000 clones, about 87% seen once. Germline lookup yields CDR1 SGHAT and CDR2 FQNNGV. The CDR3 contains 15 residues. V lost 4 bases, J lost 3 bases, and 2 bases stayed unmatched. Study observations and caveats: Across donors, most TCRs were seen rarely, yet some public ones were widespread.

Comment on this clone: Its specificity is unknown.

The genes are TRBV11-2 and TRBJ2-1; TRBD1 agrees at 11 bases. Specimen: PBMCs. The sequence was obtained from a young woman in good health and CMV-seropositive. In DNA form, the CDR3 reads TGTGCCAGCAGCTCGGGACAGGGGGACTACAATGAGCAGTTCTTC. This sequence encodes CASSSGQGDYNEQFF.